This TCR beta chain derives from a study of shared T cell receptors in the human thymus. From germline, CDR1 is MNHEY and CDR2 SMNVEV (reference sequence). V lost 6 bases, J lost 2 bases, and 9 bases stayed unmatched. This CDR3 comprises 15 residues. Libraries were prepared by immunoSEQ multiplex PCR; TCRdb keeps only in-frame clonotypes and omits some of them. The sample has roughly 550,000 clones, more than 75% seen once. These data are also associated with another study on human thymus T cells. As that report states: Biased V and J segment usage appeared in thymus and peripheral blood.

The chain has TRBV27 and TRBJ2-7, with 8 positions matching TRBD2. The sample consisted of thymocytes. The sequence was obtained from a boy under three years old with a congenital heart defect. The CDR3 reads CASRDERESPYEQYF. Here the CDR3 DNA reads TGTGCCAGCAGGGATGAGCGGGAGTCCCCCTACGAGCAGTACTTC.